Presented here are 30 T cell receptor beta chains from one specimen sequenced in a study of T cells after yellow fever vaccination. TCRdb re-called the 5' RACE reads with MiXCR, one entry per CDR3 protein. The data contain approximately 550,000 distinct CDR3 sequences, about 19% of them seen just once; the ten biggest clones take up over 11%. The source was PBMCs, collected 15 days after the yellow fever booster vaccination. Source of these receptors: a man under 40 who received the YFV17D yellow fever vaccine.

The chain uses TRBV7-2 and TRBJ2-3; no clear D. Looked up from germline, CDR1 is SGHTA and CDR2 is FQGNSA. V gave up 2 bases and J gave up 0 bases, with 9 bases separating them. The CDR3 runs 15 residues. Here the CDR3 DNA reads TGTGCCAGCAGCTTAACGGGCCCGAGCACAGATACGCAGTATTTT. It codes for CASSLTGPSTDTQYF.

Only a few counts were recorded for this clonotype. The chain joins TRBV27 to TRBJ2-3; no definite D call. CDR3 length: 15 residues. Germline loops: CDR1 MNHEY, CDR2 SMNVEV (reference sequence). Between the trimmed V and J ends, which lost 3 bases and 5 bases, there was a span of 15 bases. In DNA, the CDR3 is TGTGCCAGCAGTTTTAGGCAGTTTCCCTTAGATACGCAGTATTTT. Protein sequence: CASSFRQFPLDTQYF.

The chain carries TRBV20-1 and TRBJ2-3; TRBD2 aligns across 13 bases. Germline CDR1 reads DFQATT; CDR2 reads SNEGSKA (reference sequence). This CDR3 contains 16 residues. V trimming: 1 base; J trimming: 6 bases; junction bases outside the gene matches: 7. The CDR3 is CSARVGGLAGADTQYF. DNA for the CDR3: TGCAGTGCTAGAGTGGGAGGACTAGCGGGAGCGGATACGCAGTATTTT.

This clonotype showed up many times. This chain links TRBV5-1 with TRBJ2-7; no reliable D call. This CDR3 is built from 14 residues. Germline lookup yields CDR1 SGHRS and CDR2 YFSETQ. Trimming left V 0 bases short and J 3 bases short, with 10 bases between. CDR3 bases: TGCGCCAGCAGCTTGGCCCAGAATCGCTACGAGCAGTACTTC. Translated: CASSLAQNRYEQYF.

In nucleotides, the CDR3 is TGCGCCAGCAGCCAGGGACAGGGGGCGGGAGAGACCCAGTACTTC. Translation gives CASSQGQGAGETQYF. This rearrangement joins TRBV4-3 to TRBJ2-5; 12 bases are shared with TRBD1. Germline V gene sequence: CDR1 LGHNA, CDR2 YSLEER. CDR3 length: 15 residues. J was trimmed by 4 bases and V by 3 bases; bases with no gene match: 3.

This clonotype has just a few counts. The rearrangement joins TRBV15 to TRBJ2-6; no reliable D call. This CDR3 comprises 17 residues. Trimming cost V 3 bases and J 0 bases, with 12 bases left between them. Germline values: CDR1 LNHNV, CDR2 YYDKDF (reference sequence). CDR3 sequence: CATSRGLPGSGANVLTF. CDR3 nucleotide sequence: TGTGCCACCAGCAGGGGTTTACCGGGCTCTGGGGCCAACGTCCTGACTTTC.

This clonotype was found a few times. The V and J genes are TRBV20-1 and TRBJ2-6; unclear D gene. There are 13 residues in the CDR3. V lost 7 bases and J lost 2, with 9 bases in between. Per the germline V gene, CDR1 is DFQATT and CDR2 is SNEGSKA (reference sequence). CDR3 in DNA: TGCAGTGTTATCGCACCTGGGGCCAACGTCCTGACTTTC. Encoded protein: CSVIAPGANVLTF.

The chain carries TRBV15 and TRBJ2-2, with 7 bases lining up with TRBD1. The CDR3 covers 14 residues. The germline V gene has CDR1 LNHNV and CDR2 YYDKDF (reference sequence). V gave up 9 bases and J gave up 0 bases; unmatched junction bases: 4. CDR3 residues: CATSDRTNTGELFF. CDR3 sequence (DNA): TGTGCCACTTCGGACAGGACGAACACCGGGGAGCTGTTTTTT.

The CDR3 loop is CASSLRLAGTTQADTQYF. As DNA, the CDR3 is TGTGCCAGCAGCTTAAGGCTAGCGGGAACGACTCAGGCAGATACGCAGTATTTT. V and J are TRBV7-2 and TRBJ2-3, with TRBD2 matching over 9 bases. Germline V gene data show CDR1 as SGHTA and CDR2 as FQGNSA. V was clipped by 2 bases and J by 4 bases; unmatched bases: 13. There are 18 residues in the CDR3.

J is TRBJ2-6 and V is TRBV6-2 or TRBV6-3; no reliable D call. CDR3 length equals 17 residues. The germline V gene encodes CDR1 MNHEY and CDR2 SVGEGT. Between the trimmed V and J ends, which lost 5 bases and 1 base, there was a span of 15 bases. CDR3 bases: TGTGCCAGCAGTCGCACTAATACCCTATCTGGGGCCAACGTCCTGACTTTC. Its translation: CASSRTNTLSGANVLTF.

This clonotype was picked up a small number of times. The V gene is TRBV29-1, the J gene TRBJ2-1, with D possibly being TRBD1 or TRBD2 (5 bases each). CDR1 is SQVTM, CDR2 ANQGSEA, per germline. V lost 4 bases and J lost 4, with 8 bases in between. This CDR3 spans 12 amino acids. CDR3 sequence (DNA): TGCAGCGTTGGGGGACCGTACAATGAGCAGTTCTTC. Protein product: CSVGGPYNEQFF.

This clonotype was seen at least ten times. The CDR3 nucleotides read TGTGCCAGCAGTCTCCATACCCGGGACAGGGCCTTCGAGCAGTACTTC. Amino acids: CASSLHTRDRAFEQYF. The V and J genes are TRBV27 and TRBJ2-7, with TRBD1 matching 9 bases. This CDR3 region has 16 residues. After removal of 5 bases from V and 6 bases from J, the junction contained 14 bases not matched to a gene. Germline CDR1 reads MNHEY; CDR2 reads SMNVEV (reference sequence).

This chain joins TRBV12-3 or TRBV12-4 and TRBJ2-2; D is perhaps TRBD2 (6 bases). This CDR3 contains 16 residues. Trimming removed 7 bases at V and 7 bases at J, with 22 bases between. The CDR3 reads CASTFTGVGRSGELFF. CDR3 nucleotide sequence: TGTGCCAGCACTTTTACCGGGGTAGGGAGGAGCGGGGAGCTGTTTTTT.

This clonotype was counted at least ten times. V usage is TRBV7-2 and J usage is TRBJ2-3; TRBD2 is a possible D gene (6 bases). The V end was cut by 6 bases, the J end by 6 bases, with 10 bases between. This CDR3 has 12 amino acids. The germline V gene has CDR1 SGHTA and CDR2 FQGNSA. CDR3 sequence: CASSSSADTQYF. CDR3 coding DNA: TGTGCCAGCAGTTCTAGCGCCGATACGCAGTATTTT.

In this sample, this clonotype turned up once. V usage is TRBV20-1 and J usage is TRBJ2-5, with 8 bases that match TRBD1. The trim removed 2 bases at V and 4 bases at J, leaving 6 bases unmatched. The CDR3 extends over 14 amino acids. Germline CDR1 reads DFQATT; CDR2 reads SNEGSKA (reference sequence). The CDR3 sequence: CSARSGGFRETQYF. Written as DNA, the CDR3 is TGCAGTGCTAGATCAGGGGGCTTTCGAGAGACCCAGTACTTC.

The V and J genes are TRBV12-3 or TRBV12-4 and TRBJ2-5; the D gene is possibly TRBD2 (6 bases). V dropped 5 bases and J dropped 5 bases, with 21 bases sitting between them. This CDR3 spans 16 amino acids. CDR3 sequence (DNA): TGTGCCAGCAGTCGGGTTGGAGGGATTGGGTCGGAGACCCAGTACTTC. This gives the protein CASSRVGGIGSETQYF.

This clonotype was picked up one time. The chain is built from TRBV20-1 and TRBJ2-4; 10 nucleotides match TRBD1. The CDR3 is 14 residues long. Germline V gene sequence: CDR1 DFQATT, CDR2 SNEGSKA (reference sequence). The V and J ends lost 6 bases and 6 bases, in that order; junction bases with no gene match: 8. The DNA for the CDR3 is TGCAGTGCCGGGGGAGGGACAGGGGTAAACATTCAGTACTTC. Translation: CSAGGGTGVNIQYF.

As to this clonotype: At one boundary the junction diverges from the germline segment, which might be a read error. The rearrangement links TRBV5-1 to TRBJ2-5; 9 bases are a match to TRBD2. The length of the CDR3 is 15 residues. Germline V gene lookup returns CDR1 SGHRS and CDR2 YFSETQ. The CDR3 loop is CASSLASGRKETQSF. Here the CDR3 DNA reads TGCGCCAGCAGCCTCGCAAGCGGGAGGAAGGAGACCCAGTCCTTC.

This clonotype has a handful of counts. The CDR3 coding sequence is TGTGCCAGCAGTGATAGCGGGAGTCTGTCCTACGAGCAGTACTTC. As protein: CASSDSGSLSYEQYF. The genes are TRBV7-9 and TRBJ2-7, with TRBD2 matching over 9 bases. The V gene's germline CDR1 is SEHNR and CDR2 FQNEAQ (reference sequence). This CDR3 spans 15 amino acids. V was pared by 6 bases and J by 1 base, with 7 bases of the junction left unmatched.

CDR3: CASSPVLGTEAFF. The CDR3 DNA reads as TGTGCCAGTAGTCCCGTGTTGGGCACTGAAGCTTTCTTT. The chain combines TRBV19 with TRBJ1-1; D remains unclear. The ends were cut back, 5 bases at V and 4 bases at J, with 11 bases in the middle. Per the germline V gene, CDR1 is LNHDA and CDR2 is SQIVND (reference sequence). The CDR3 spans 13 residues.

This clonotype was observed a handful of times. The chain joins TRBV6-5 to TRBJ1-5, with 7 positions matching TRBD1. The V gene's germline CDR1 is MNHEY and CDR2 SVGAGI. The CDR3 consists of 16 residues. V was pared by 4 bases and J by 6 bases, with 12 bases of the junction left unmatched. As DNA, the CDR3 is TGTGCCAGCAGTTCCGCTTTCACAGGGGTGGGTCAGCCCCAGCATTTT. This encodes CASSSAFTGVGQPQHF.

V gene TRBV6-1 combines with J gene TRBJ1-4, with D maybe TRBD1 (5 bases). Germline V lookup: CDR1 MNHNS, CDR2 SASEGT. This CDR3 spans 15 amino acids. The V end lost 6 bases, the J end lost 13 bases, and 24 bases lay between the germline ends. CDR3 protein: CASRHYSGTELALFF. CDR3 DNA: TGTGCCAGCAGACATTATTCCGGGACCGAACTTGCACTGTTTTTT.

This chain joins TRBV19 and TRBJ2-7; 11 nucleotides line up with TRBD2. Germline CDR1 reads LNHDA; CDR2 reads SQIVND (reference sequence). The J segment lost 3 bases and the V segment lost 6 bases, leaving 10 bases of the junction unmatched. This CDR3 is built from 16 residues. CDR3 DNA: TGTGCCAGTAGCGCCACCGGGACTAGCGGTTACTACGAGCAGTACTTC. Translating it yields CASSATGTSGYYEQYF.

The chain combines TRBV12-3 or TRBV12-4 with TRBJ2-1; 9 bases map to TRBD1. Germline trimming cut 7 bases from V and 9 bases from J; bases unmatched to any gene: 13. The CDR3 consists of 15 residues. The CDR3 is CASTSQGAFLTEQFF. Written as DNA, the CDR3 is TGTGCCAGCACCTCACAGGGGGCGTTTTTAACTGAGCAGTTCTTC.

This chain links TRBV4-3 with TRBJ2-5; D remains ambiguous. This CDR3 spans 11 amino acids. V was clipped by 2 bases and J by 8 bases, with 6 bases between them. In germline, CDR1 is LGHNA, CDR2 YSLEER. CDR3 DNA: TGCGCCAGCAGCCAACGAGGAACCCAGTACTTC. This encodes CASSQRGTQYF.

The sample holds a few counts of this clonotype. The chain joins TRBV5-4 to TRBJ2-1, with TRBD1 as a possible D gene (5 bases). Germline CDR1 SGHNT, CDR2 YYREEE (reference sequence). CDR3 size: 16 residues. V lost 0 bases and J lost 6, with 16 bases in between. CDR3 DNA sequence: TGTGCCAGCAGCTTGGAAGTGGGGCGGAAGCCCAATGAGCAGTTCTTC. This gives the protein CASSLEVGRKPNEQFF.

This clonotype showed up just a few times. The chain combines TRBV7-2 with TRBJ1-1; 7 bases are a match to TRBD1. Losses at the gene ends were 5 bases for V and 7 bases for J; bases not matched to a gene: 4. The germline CDR1 and CDR2 sequences are SGHTA and FQGNSA. This CDR3 region has 12 residues. The CDR3 DNA is TGTGCCAGCAGCCCGGGACAGCGTGAAGCTTTCTTT. This sequence encodes CASSPGQREAFF.

In its sample, this clonotype was seen a few times. V gene TRBV7-9 combines with J gene TRBJ2-3; D might be TRBD2 (6 bases). Germline lookup yields CDR1 SEHNR and CDR2 FQNEAQ (reference sequence). V lost 1 base to trimming and J lost 1 base, with 9 bases between them. CDR3 size: 15 residues. The CDR3 reads CASSLDGGGTDTQYF. The CDR3 bases are TGTGCCAGCAGCTTAGACGGAGGGGGCACAGATACGCAGTATTTT.

This chain links TRBV6-1 with TRBJ2-1; D not certain. Germline CDR1 is MNHNS and CDR2 is SASEGT. V lost 6 bases to trimming and J lost 5 bases, with 11 bases between them. The CDR3 loop spans 13 amino acids. The CDR3 coding sequence is TGTGCCAGCAGCAGTCACAGCAACAATGAGCAGTTCTTC. This gives the protein CASSSHSNNEQFF.

This clonotype was counted between two and nine times. This chain joins TRBV6-1 and TRBJ2-7, with 8 nucleotides matching TRBD1. Germline CDR1 and CDR2: MNHNS and SASEGT. The ends lost 6 bases at V and 1 base at J; junction bases unmatched: 8. This CDR3 is built from 15 residues. The DNA of the CDR3 is TGTGCCAGCAGACCGGACAGGGCCAAGTCCTACGAGCAGTACTTC. It specifies CASRPDRAKSYEQYF.